The source of this T cell receptor gamma chain is a study of gamma-delta chains in newborns, infants, children. Study details: Microbial exposure reportedly drives polyclonal innate γδ T cell expansion after birth.

The sample holds a few counts of this clone. After removal of 1 base from V and 6 bases from J, the junction contained 0 bases not matched to a gene. This CDR3 region has 15 residues. The germline V gene encodes CDR1 GITISATS and CDR2 ISYDGTV (reference sequence). With CATT, TCRdb re-called clones from the reads. The sample carries some 270 gamma-chain clones, 51% recorded once. Sequences were obtained from blood. The chain uses TRGV9 and TRGJP. The J gene was not available in TCRdb and was assigned here by matching the DNA to germline segments. This TCR was recovered from a child who was a newborn, infant or young child, either healthy, febrile or measles-vaccinated (not recorded which). The CDR3 loop reads CALWEVELGKKIKVF. CDR3 sequence (DNA): TGTGCCTTGTGGGAGGTAGAGTTGGGCAAAAAAATCAAGGTATTT.